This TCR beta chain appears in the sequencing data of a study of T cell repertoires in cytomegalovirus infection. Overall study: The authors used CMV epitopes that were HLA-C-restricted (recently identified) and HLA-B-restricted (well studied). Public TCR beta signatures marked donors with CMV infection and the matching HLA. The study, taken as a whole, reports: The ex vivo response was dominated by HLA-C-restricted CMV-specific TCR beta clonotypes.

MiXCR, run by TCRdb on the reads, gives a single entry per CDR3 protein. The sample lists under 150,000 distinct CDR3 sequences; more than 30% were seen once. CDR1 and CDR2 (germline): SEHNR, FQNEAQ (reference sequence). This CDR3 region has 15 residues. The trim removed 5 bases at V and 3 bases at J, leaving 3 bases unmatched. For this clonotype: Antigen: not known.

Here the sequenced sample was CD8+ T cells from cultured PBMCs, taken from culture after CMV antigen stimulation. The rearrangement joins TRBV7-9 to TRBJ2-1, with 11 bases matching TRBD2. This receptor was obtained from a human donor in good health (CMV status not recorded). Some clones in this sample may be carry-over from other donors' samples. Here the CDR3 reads CASSPTSGGYNEQFF. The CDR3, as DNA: TGTGCCAGCAGCCCAACTAGCGGGGGCTACAATGAGCAGTTCTTC.